Following are 12 T cell receptor beta chains from one sample sequenced in a study of T cell responses to AZD1222 COVID-19 vaccine. Clones were read by immunoSEQ multiplex PCR, and TCRdb kept only the in-frame ones, dropping some. The profile shows approximately 150,000 clones, about 82% of them singletons. This material consisted of peripheral blood, taken 28 days after the second AZD1222 dose. The receptors were gathered from an adult who received the AZD1222 COVID-19 vaccine.

This chain connects TRBV2 to TRBJ1-4, with no clear D. Trimming took 0 bases from V and 5 from J, leaving 7 bases between them. CDR3 size: 14 residues. From germline, CDR1 is SNHLY and CDR2 FYNNEI. CDR3 in DNA: TGTGCCAGCAGTGAAGCCCTGGGAAATGAAAAACTGTTTTTT. Amino acid sequence: CASSEALGNEKLFF.

The chain uses TRBV7-9 and TRBJ2-1; 12 positions agree with TRBD2. CDR3 length: 19 amino acids. After removal of 5 bases from V and 1 base from J, the junction contained 12 bases not matched to a gene. CDR1 SEHNR and CDR2 FQNEAQ come from the germline V gene (reference sequence). CDR3 amino acids: CASSRTSGGSPLSYNEQFF. The CDR3 bases are TGTGCCAGCAGCAGAACTAGCGGGGGGTCCCCTTTATCCTACAATGAGCAGTTCTTC. The complete variable domain, with remaining parts taken from reference TRBV7-9 and TRBJ2-1, reads DTGVSQNPRHKITKRGQNVTFRCDPISEHNRLYWYRQTLGQGPEFLTYFQNEAQLEKSRLLSDRFSAERPKGSFSTLEIQRTEQGDSAMYLCASSRTSGGSPLSYNEQFFGPGTRLTVL.

The CDR3 coding sequence is TGCGCCAGCAGCCTTCCGGGACAGGGGGATACGCAGTATTTT. It yields the protein CASSLPGQGDTQYF. The chain links TRBV5-1 to TRBJ2-3, with TRBD1 identical over 10 bases. Germline CDR1 reads SGHRS; CDR2 reads YFSETQ. This CDR3 is built from 14 residues. Trimming removed 4 bases from V and 6 bases from J; junction bases left unmatched: 5.

This chain uses TRBV5-1 with TRBJ2-7, with 8 bases aligning to TRBD2. Germline assignment: CDR1 SGHRS and CDR2 YFSETQ. This CDR3 comprises 15 residues. V gave up 3 bases and J gave up 5 bases; unmatched junction bases: 10. CDR3 sequence (DNA): TGCGCCAGCAGCTGGCGGGGGGAGGCAGAAGACGAGCAGTACTTC. It encodes CASSWRGEAEDEQYF.

This clone turned up a few times. The chain links TRBV5-4 to TRBJ1-1, with a weak D call TRBD1 (6 bases). This CDR3 has 16 amino acids. CDR1 is SGHNT and CDR2 is YYREEE in the germline V gene (reference sequence). The V end was cut by 4 bases, the J end by 0 bases, with 16 bases between. CDR3 amino acids: CASSPGGASMNTEAFF. CDR3 sequence (DNA): TGTGCCAGCAGCCCCGGGGGGGCCAGTATGAACACTGAAGCTTTCTTT.

The chain recombines TRBV27 with TRBJ1-2; 8 nucleotides line up with TRBD1. Germline lookup yields CDR1 MNHEY and CDR2 SMNVEV (reference sequence). V lost 5 bases to trimming and J lost 7 bases; unmatched junction nucleotides: 6. This CDR3 region has 13 residues. Here the CDR3 reads CASSLTGEGGYTF. Written as DNA, the CDR3 is TGTGCCAGCAGTCTGACAGGGGAGGGTGGCTACACCTTC.

The V call is TRBV7-9, the J call TRBJ2-3, with D hard to call. CDR3 length: 13 amino acids. From germline, CDR1 is SEHNR and CDR2 FQNEAQ (reference sequence). V was cut by 3 bases and J by 6 bases, with 10 bases left in between. CDR3: CASSFSTQDTQYF. For the CDR3, the DNA is TGTGCCAGCAGCTTCTCTACCCAGGATACGCAGTATTTT.

The chain uses TRBV5-4 and TRBJ2-5; 7 bases line up with TRBD1. V trimming: 0 bases; J trimming: 3 bases; junction bases outside the gene matches: 5. CDR3 length equals 15 residues. Germline lookup yields CDR1 SGHNT and CDR2 YYREEE (reference sequence). CDR3: CASSLGWGTEETQYF. DNA of the CDR3: TGTGCCAGCAGCTTGGGATGGGGGACAGAAGAGACCCAGTACTTC.

The V and J genes are TRBV19 and TRBJ2-5; no firm D call. The CDR3 runs to 13 residues. V gave up 6 bases and J gave up 2 bases, with 10 bases separating them. Germline CDR1 LNHDA, CDR2 SQIVND (reference sequence). The CDR3 region is CASRMGFQETQYF. The CDR3 DNA is TGTGCCAGTAGAATGGGATTTCAAGAGACCCAGTACTTC.

The chain joins TRBV11-2 to TRBJ2-1; 8 bases line up with TRBD2. CDR3 length: 15 residues. V gave up 4 bases and J gave up 7 bases; unmatched junction bases: 9. Germline CDR1 SGHAT, CDR2 FQNNGV. CDR3 bases: TGTGCCAGCAGCTCCCTTTCGGGGGGGCAAAATGAGCAGTTCTTC. Its protein product is CASSSLSGGQNEQFF.

The chain couples TRBV19 to TRBJ2-7; TRBD1 aligns across 8 bases. This CDR3 has 13 residues. After removal of 7 bases from V and 4 bases from J, the junction contained 6 bases not matched to a gene. CDR1 and CDR2 from the germline V gene are LNHDA and SQIVND (reference sequence). This chain's CDR3 is CASKGQALYEQYF. CDR3 nucleotide sequence: TGTGCCAGTAAGGGACAGGCCCTTTACGAGCAGTACTTC. The variable domain in full, with the rest retrieved from reference TRBV19 and TRBJ2-7, is DGGITQSPKYLFRKEGQNVTLSCEQNLNHDAMYWYRQDPGQGLRLIYYSQIVNDFQKGDIAEGYSVSREKKESFPLTVTSAQKNPTAFYLCASKGQALYEQYFGPGTRLTVT.

The genes are TRBV7-8 and TRBJ2-2; D uncertain. V lost 5 bases, J lost 0 bases, and 10 bases lay in between. Looked up from germline, CDR1 is SGHVS and CDR2 is FQNEAQ. CDR3 length: 15 amino acids. The CDR3 sequence is CASSLGRANTGELFF. DNA of the CDR3: TGTGCCAGCAGCCTTGGACGGGCGAACACCGGGGAGCTGTTTTTT.